The subject of this entry is one T cell receptor beta chain. This specimen comes from a study of cytomegalovirus exposure and HLA in healthy donors. CDR1 and CDR2 (germline): SGHTS, YDEGEE. This CDR3 comprises 15 residues. V was trimmed by 0 bases and J by 3 bases, leaving 11 bases between them. The method was immunoSEQ multiplex PCR; TCRdb's version includes in-frame clones alone and lacks a portion of them. The sample yields about 82,000 clones, roughly 95% seen once. These donors were members of the approximately 110-subject validation cohort, a group separate from the roughly 670-subject first cohort.

Sequenced material: PBMCs. The chain carries TRBV5-8 and TRBJ2-3, with D perhaps TRBD2 (5 bases). This clonotype originated in a woman aged 18-35 years in good health and CMV-seronegative. In DNA form, the CDR3 reads TGTGCCAGCAGCTTGGGAGGGTCTGGGACAGATACGCAGTATTTT. This gives the protein CASSLGGSGTDTQYF.